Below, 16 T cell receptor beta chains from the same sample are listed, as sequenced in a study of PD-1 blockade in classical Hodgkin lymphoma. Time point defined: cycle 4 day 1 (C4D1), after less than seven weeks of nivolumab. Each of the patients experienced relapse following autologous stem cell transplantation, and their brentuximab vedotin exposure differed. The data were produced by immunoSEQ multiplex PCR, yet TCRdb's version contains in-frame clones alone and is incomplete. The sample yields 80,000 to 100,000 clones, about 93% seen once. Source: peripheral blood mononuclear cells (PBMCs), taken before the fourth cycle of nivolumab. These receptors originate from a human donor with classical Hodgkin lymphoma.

For the CDR3, the DNA is TGTGCCAGCAGCCAACACGGGAGGTTCAATCAGCCCCAGCATTTT. The encoded protein is CASSQHGRFNQPQHF. This chain links TRBV5-6 with TRBJ1-5; no firm D call. Trimming pared 4 bases from V and 3 bases from J, leaving 14 bases between. Germline values: CDR1 SGHDT, CDR2 YYEEEE. The length of the CDR3 is 15 residues.

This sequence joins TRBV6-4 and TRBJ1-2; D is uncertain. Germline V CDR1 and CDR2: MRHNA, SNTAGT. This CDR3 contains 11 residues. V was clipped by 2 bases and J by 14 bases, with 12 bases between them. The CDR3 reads CASSDGKGTTF. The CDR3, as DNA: TGTGCCAGCAGTGACGGGAAGGGTACAACCTTC.

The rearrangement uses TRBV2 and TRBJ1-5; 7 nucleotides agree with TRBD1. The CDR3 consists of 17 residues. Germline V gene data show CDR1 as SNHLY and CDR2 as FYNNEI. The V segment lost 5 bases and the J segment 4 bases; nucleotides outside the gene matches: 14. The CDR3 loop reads CASSRPVGGGANQPQHF. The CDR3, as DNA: TGTGCCAGCAGTAGACCTGTCGGAGGGGGCGCGAATCAGCCCCAGCATTTT.

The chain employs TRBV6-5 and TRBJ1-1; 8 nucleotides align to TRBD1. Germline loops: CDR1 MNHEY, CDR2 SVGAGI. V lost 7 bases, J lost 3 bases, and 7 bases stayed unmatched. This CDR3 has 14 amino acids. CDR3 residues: CASNQGAAHTEAFF. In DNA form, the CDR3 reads TGTGCCAGCAACCAGGGGGCCGCTCACACTGAAGCTTTCTTT.

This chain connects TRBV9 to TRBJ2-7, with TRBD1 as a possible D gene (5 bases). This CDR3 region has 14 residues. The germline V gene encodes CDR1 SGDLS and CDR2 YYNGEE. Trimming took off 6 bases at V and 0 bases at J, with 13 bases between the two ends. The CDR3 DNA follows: TGTGCCAGCACCCTTGGGGCGAACTCCTACGAGCAGTACTTC. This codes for CASTLGANSYEQYF.

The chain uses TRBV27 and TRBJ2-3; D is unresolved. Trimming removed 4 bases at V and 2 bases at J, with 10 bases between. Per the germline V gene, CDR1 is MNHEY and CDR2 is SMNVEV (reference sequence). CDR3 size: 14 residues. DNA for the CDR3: TGTGCCAGCAGTTCACCGGCTCCCACAGATACGCAGTATTTT. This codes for CASSSPAPTDTQYF.

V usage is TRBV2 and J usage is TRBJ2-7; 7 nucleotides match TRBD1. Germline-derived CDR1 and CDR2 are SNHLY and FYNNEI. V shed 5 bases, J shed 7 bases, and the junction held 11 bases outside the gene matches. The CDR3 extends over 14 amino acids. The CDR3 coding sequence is TGTGCCAGCAGTAAAGACAGGGATAGGCATGAGCAGTACTTC. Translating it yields CASSKDRDRHEQYF.

CDR3 protein: CASREGSDNSPLHF. CDR3 bases: TGTGCCAGCAGGGAGGGGTCTGATAATTCACCCCTCCACTTT. The chain uses TRBV6-5 and TRBJ1-6, with a possible D match to TRBD1 (5 bases). This CDR3 spans 14 amino acids. The V gene lost 6 bases and the J gene lost 5 bases, with 11 bases spanning the gap. Germline assignment: CDR1 MNHEY and CDR2 SVGAGI.

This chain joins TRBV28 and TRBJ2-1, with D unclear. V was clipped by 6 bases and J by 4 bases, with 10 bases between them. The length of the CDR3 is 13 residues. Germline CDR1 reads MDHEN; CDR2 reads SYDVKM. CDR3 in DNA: TGTGCCAGCAGCCCAGTTTGGTACAATGAGCAGTTCTTC. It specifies CASSPVWYNEQFF.

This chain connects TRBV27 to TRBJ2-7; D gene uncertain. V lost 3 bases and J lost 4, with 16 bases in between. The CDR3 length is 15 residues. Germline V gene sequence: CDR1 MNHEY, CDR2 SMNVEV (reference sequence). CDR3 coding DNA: TGTGCCAGCAGTTTTGGTATCCCGACAAGTTACGAGCAGTACTTC. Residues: CASSFGIPTSYEQYF.

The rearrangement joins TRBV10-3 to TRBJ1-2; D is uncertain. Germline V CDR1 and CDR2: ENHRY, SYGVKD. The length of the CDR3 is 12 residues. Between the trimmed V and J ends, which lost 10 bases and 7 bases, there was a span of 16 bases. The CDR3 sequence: CATLRTLSGYTF. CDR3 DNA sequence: TGTGCCACTCTGAGAACCCTTTCTGGCTACACCTTC.

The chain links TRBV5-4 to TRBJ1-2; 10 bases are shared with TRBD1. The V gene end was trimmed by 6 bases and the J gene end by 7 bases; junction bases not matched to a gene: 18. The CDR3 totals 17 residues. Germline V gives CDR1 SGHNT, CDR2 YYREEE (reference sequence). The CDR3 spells CASTGGVGTGVRGGYTF. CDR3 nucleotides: TGTGCCAGCACTGGGGGGGTTGGGACAGGGGTTCGCGGTGGCTACACCTTC.

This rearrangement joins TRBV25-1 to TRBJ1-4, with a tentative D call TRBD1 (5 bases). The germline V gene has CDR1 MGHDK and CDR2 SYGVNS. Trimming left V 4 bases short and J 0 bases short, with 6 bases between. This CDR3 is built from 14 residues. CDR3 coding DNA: TGTGCCAGCAGTGCGGGACCAACTAATGAAAAACTGTTTTTT. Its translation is CASSAGPTNEKLFF.

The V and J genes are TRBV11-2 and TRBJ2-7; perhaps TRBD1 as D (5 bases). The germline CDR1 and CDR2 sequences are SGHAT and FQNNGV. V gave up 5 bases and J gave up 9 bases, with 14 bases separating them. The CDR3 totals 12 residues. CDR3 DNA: TGTGCCAGCAGCCTGAATAAGGGGCGGCAGTACTTC. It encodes CASSLNKGRQYF.

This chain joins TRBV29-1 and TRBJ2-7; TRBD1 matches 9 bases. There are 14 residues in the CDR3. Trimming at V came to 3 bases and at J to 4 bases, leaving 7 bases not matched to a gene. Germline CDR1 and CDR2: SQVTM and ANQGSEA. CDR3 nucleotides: TGCAGCGTTGACACAGGGGGCTTCGGATACGAGCAGTACTTC. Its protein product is CSVDTGGFGYEQYF.

The CDR3 spells CASSSVREQGGKLFF. CDR3 nucleotide sequence: TGTGCCAGCAGCTCCGTCCGGGAGCAAGGGGGAAAACTGTTTTTT. The J gene is TRBJ1-4, the V gene TRBV7-9; D might be TRBD1 (6 bases). CDR3 length equals 15 residues. Germline V lookup: CDR1 SEHNR, CDR2 FQNEAQ (reference sequence). V was pared by 4 bases and J by 10 bases, with 19 bases between.